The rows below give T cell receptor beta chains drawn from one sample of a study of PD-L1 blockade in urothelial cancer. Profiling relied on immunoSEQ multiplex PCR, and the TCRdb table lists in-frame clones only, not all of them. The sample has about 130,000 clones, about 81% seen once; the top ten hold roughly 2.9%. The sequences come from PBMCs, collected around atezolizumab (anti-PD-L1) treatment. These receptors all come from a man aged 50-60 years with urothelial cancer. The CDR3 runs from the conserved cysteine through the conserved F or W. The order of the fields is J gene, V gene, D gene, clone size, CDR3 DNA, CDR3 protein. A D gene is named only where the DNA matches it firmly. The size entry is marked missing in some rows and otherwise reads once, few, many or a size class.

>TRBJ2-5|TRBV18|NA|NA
TGTGCCAGCTCACCCAACAGACAAGAGACCCAGTACTTC
CASSPNRQETQYF
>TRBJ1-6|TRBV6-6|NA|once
TGTGCCAGCAGTTACCTTGGAAGGGGCAACGAACCCCTCCACTTT
CASSYLGRGNEPLHF
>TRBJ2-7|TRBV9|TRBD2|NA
TGTGCCAGCAGCGAAGCTAGCGGGACCTACGAGCAGTACTTC
CASSEASGTYEQYF
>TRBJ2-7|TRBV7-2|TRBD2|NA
TGTGCCAGCAGCTCCCGGGGTAGCGGGAGCTACGAGCAGTACTTC
CASSSRGSGSYEQYF
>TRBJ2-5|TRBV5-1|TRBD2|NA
TGCGCCAGCAGCAACCGGCCTCTGAGCGGGGTCCAACAAGAGACCCAGTACTTC
CASSNRPLSGVQQETQYF
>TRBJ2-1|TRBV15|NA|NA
TGTGCCACCAGCAGAGAGTGGGCGGGACCGAGTGGGAATGAGCAGTTCTTC
CATSREWAGPSGNEQFF
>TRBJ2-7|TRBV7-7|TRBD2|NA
TGTGCTAGCAGCCTCGGGGGGGGGTACGAGCAGTACTTC
CASSLGGGYEQYF
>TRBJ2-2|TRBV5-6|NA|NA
TGTGCCAGCAGCTTGCTCGGTGGCACCGGGGAGCTGTTTTTT
CASSLLGGTGELFF
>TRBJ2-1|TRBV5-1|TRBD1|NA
TGCGCCAGCAGGGGGGGGACAGGGTGGTGGGGATCCTACAATGAGCAGTTCTTC
CASRGGTGWWGSYNEQFF
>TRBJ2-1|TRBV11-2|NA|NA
TGTGCCAGCAGGCACCGGGAGTCCTCCTACAATGAGCAGTTCTTC
CASRHRESSYNEQFF
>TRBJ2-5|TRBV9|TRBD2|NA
TGTGCCAGCAGCGCCGCTAGCGGGAGGGCCGGGGAGACCCAGTACTTC
CASSAASGRAGETQYF
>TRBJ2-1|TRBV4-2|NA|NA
TGTGCCAGCAGCCAAGATAGTGTATCCTACAATGAGCAGTTCTTC
CASSQDSVSYNEQFF
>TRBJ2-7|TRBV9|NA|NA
TGTGCCAGCAGCCCTTCGGGTAGCTCCTACGAGCAGTACTTC
CASSPSGSSYEQYF
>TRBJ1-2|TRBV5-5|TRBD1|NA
TGTGCCAGCAGCCCAACAGGGGAGTACGGCTACACCTTC
CASSPTGEYGYTF
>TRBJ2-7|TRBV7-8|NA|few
TGTGCCAGCAGCTCCCGGCGGACCTACGAGCAGTACTTC
CASSSRRTYEQYF
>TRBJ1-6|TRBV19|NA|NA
TGTGCCAGTAGTGCGGGACGGGAAAATTCACCCCTCCACTTT
CASSAGRENSPLHF
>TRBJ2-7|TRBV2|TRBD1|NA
TGTGCCAGCACCCGGGACAGGGAGCGCGAGCAGTACTTC
CASTRDREREQYF
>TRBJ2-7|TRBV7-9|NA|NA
TGTGCCAGCAGCTTAGGACAGGAGGAGCAGTACTTC
CASSLGQEEQYF
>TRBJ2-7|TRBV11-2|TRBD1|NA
TGTGCCAGCAGCTTTCAAGCCGGGACAGGGTTAAACGAGCAGTACTTC
CASSFQAGTGLNEQYF
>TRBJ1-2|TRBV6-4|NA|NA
TGTGCCAGCAGTGAGCCAGGCTATGGCTACACCTTC
CASSEPGYGYTF
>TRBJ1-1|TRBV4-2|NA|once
TGTGCCAGCAGCCAAGCGGAGGGAGGGGAGGACACTGAAGCTTTCTTT
CASSQAEGGEDTEAFF
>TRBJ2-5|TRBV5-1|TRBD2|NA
TGCGCCAGCACCCAGGGAGCTAGCGGGGGCGGGGAGACCCAGTACTTC
CASTQGASGGGETQYF
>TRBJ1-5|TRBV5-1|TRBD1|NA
TGCGCCAGCAGCCTCCAGGGGGCGCAAGGTCAGCCCCAGCATTTT
CASSLQGAQGQPQHF
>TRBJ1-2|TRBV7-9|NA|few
TGTGCCAGCAGCTTAGAGGCGACATTCTATGGCTACACCTTC
CASSLEATFYGYTF
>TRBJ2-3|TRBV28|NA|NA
TGTGCCAGCAGTTTTGTGTTTCAGGGCACAGATACGCAGTATTTT
CASSFVFQGTDTQYF
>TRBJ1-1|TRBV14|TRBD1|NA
TGTGCCAGCAGCCTATTAAGGGGGCGCGGTACCTCTGAAGCTTTCTTT
CASSLLRGRGTSEAFF
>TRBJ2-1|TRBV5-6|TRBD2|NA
TGTGCCACCTATCTAGCGGGAGGGGGTAATGAGCAGTTCTTC
CATYLAGGGNEQFF
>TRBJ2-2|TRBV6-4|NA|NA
TGTGCCAGCAGGAGGGCGCAGAACACCGGGGAGCTGTTTTTT
CASRRAQNTGELFF
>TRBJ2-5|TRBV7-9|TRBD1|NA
TGTGCCAGCAGCCTCGGGACAGGGTACCAAGAGACCCAGTACTTC
CASSLGTGYQETQYF
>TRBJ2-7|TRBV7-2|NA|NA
TGTGCCAGCAGCCCCGTGGCCGCGGTCTGGGGAGAGGAGCAGTACTTC
CASSPVAAVWGEEQYF
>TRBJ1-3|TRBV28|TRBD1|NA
TGTGCCAGCAGAACACCGAGACAGGGATTTGGAAACACCATATATTTT
CASRTPRQGFGNTIYF
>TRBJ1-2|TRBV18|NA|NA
TGTGCCAGCTCACCGGACGGGAGTAACTATGGCTACACCTTC
CASSPDGSNYGYTF
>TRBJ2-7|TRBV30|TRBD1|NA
TGTGCCTGGAGTGTTGGCGGGACAGGGGGCTACGAGCAGTACTTC
CAWSVGGTGGYEQYF
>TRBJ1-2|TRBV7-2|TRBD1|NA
TGTGCCAGCAGCTTAGGACAGGGGTTAAACTATGGCTACACCTTC
CASSLGQGLNYGYTF
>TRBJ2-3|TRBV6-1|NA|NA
TGTGCCAGCATCGGGTACCGACGAGGCACAGATACGCAGTATTTT
CASIGYRRGTDTQYF
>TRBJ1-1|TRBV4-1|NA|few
TGCGCCAGCAGCCAGTACACCAACACTGAAGCTTTCTTT
CASSQYTNTEAFF
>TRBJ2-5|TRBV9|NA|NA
TGTGCCAGCAGCGTTTCTCCTGCGTACAGACAAGAGACCCAGTACTTC
CASSVSPAYRQETQYF
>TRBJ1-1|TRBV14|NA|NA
TGTGCCAGCAGCCAGGGACAGAACACTGAAGCTTTCTTT
CASSQGQNTEAFF
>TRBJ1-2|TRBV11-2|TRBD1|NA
TGTGCCAGCAGCTTAGAACGACAGGGCTACGGCTACACCTTC
CASSLERQGYGYTF